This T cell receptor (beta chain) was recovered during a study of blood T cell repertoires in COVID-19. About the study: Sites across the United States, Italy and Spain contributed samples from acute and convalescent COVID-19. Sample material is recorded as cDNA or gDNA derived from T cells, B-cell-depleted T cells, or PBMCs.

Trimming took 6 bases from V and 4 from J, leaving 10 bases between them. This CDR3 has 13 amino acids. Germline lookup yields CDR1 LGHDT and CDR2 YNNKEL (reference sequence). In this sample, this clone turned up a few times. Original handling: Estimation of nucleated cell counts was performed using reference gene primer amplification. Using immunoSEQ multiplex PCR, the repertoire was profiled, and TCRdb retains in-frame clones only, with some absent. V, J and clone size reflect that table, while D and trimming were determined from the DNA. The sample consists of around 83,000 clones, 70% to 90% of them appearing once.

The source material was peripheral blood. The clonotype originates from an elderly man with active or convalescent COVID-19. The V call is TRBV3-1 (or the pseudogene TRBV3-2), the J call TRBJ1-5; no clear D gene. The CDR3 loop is CASSNYGNQPQHF. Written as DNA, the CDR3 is TGTGCCAGCAGTAACTATGGGAATCAGCCCCAGCATTTT.